Listed here are 22 T cell receptor beta chains from one sample, sequenced in a study of vaccination effects on CD4 cells after COVID-19. Antigen-specific CD4+ T cells were expanded with viral peptide pools in the ViraFEST assay before sequencing. Culturing for 10 to 11 days preceded CD4+ T cell isolation. Participants were given two doses of BNT162b2 or mRNA-1273 vaccine. Profiling relied on immunoSEQ multiplex PCR, and the TCRdb table lists in-frame clones only, not all of them. The table records about 72,000 clones, around 80% of them present only once. These receptors lack a known antigen. The specimen was CD4+ T cells from PBMCs cultured with HCoV-229E spike peptides, collected after COVID-19 vaccination. These receptors all come from a human donor who received a COVID-19 vaccine.

CDR3 nucleotide sequence: TGTGCCAGCCAGGACGAACTAGCCCGCAATGAGCAGTTCTTC. The encoded protein is CASQDELARNEQFF. The chain carries TRBV6-5 and TRBJ2-1; possibly TRBD2 for D (6 bases). This CDR3 has 14 amino acids. The germline V and J ends were trimmed by 8 bases and 6 bases, with 17 bases remaining between them. Germline V gene sequence: CDR1 MNHEY, CDR2 SVGAGI.

The chain combines TRBV29-1 with TRBJ1-3; D ambiguous. The germline CDR1 and CDR2 sequences are SQVTM and ANQGSEA. The CDR3 contains 14 residues. V lost 2 bases and J lost 0, with 8 bases in between. The CDR3 sequence is CSVETTDSGNTIYF. The CDR3 DNA sequence: TGCAGCGTTGAAACCACGGACTCTGGAAACACCATATATTTT.

This rearrangement joins TRBV2 to TRBJ1-1; D is unclear. V was pared by 0 bases and J by 0 bases, with 5 bases between. Germline-derived CDR1 and CDR2 are SNHLY and FYNNEI. The CDR3 totals 14 residues. The DNA for the CDR3 is TGTGCCAGCAGTGAAGCGCTCGTGAACACTGAAGCTTTCTTT. This sequence encodes CASSEALVNTEAFF.

The chain couples TRBV27 to TRBJ1-2; D possibly corresponds to TRBD1 (5 bases). There are 12 residues in the CDR3. The germline V gene has CDR1 MNHEY and CDR2 SMNVEV (reference sequence). Trimming took 7 bases from V and 8 from J, leaving 14 bases between them. CDR3 bases: TGTGCCAGCACCACGACGGGGGGAGGCTACACCTTC. Translated: CASTTTGGGYTF.

This clone has only a few counts. The chain joins TRBV19 to TRBJ1-5; a weak D match, TRBD1 (5 bases). CDR1 and CDR2 (germline): LNHDA, SQIVND (reference sequence). The CDR3 is 18 residues long. Deletions cut 7 bases from V and 0 bases from J, with 22 bases between. The CDR3 DNA sequence: TGTGCCAGTACCCCCCGGGGACCCTCACGTAATAGCAATCAGCCCCAGCATTTT. This codes for CASTPRGPSRNSNQPQHF.

The chain couples TRBV5-6 to TRBJ2-2; D is undetermined. Trimming pared 2 bases from V and 6 bases from J, leaving 8 bases between. The CDR3 length is 13 residues. CDR1 and CDR2 from the germline V gene are SGHDT and YYEEEE. CDR3 in amino acids: CASSLVGPGELFF. In DNA form, the CDR3 reads TGTGCCAGCAGCTTAGTGGGTCCCGGGGAGCTGTTTTTT.

This clone was seen once. The chain has TRBV6-2 or TRBV6-3 and TRBJ1-1, with D hard to call. V was clipped by 6 bases and J by 1 base, with 9 bases between them. The CDR3 loop spans 13 amino acids. Germline CDR1 and CDR2: MNHEY and SVGEGT. The CDR3 here is CASSRAGNTEAFF. CDR3 in DNA: TGTGCCAGCAGCCGGGCCGGGAACACTGAAGCTTTCTTT.

The chain uses TRBV6-5 and TRBJ1-5, with D perhaps matching TRBD1 (5 bases). The CDR3 is made up of 14 amino acids. CDR1 MNHEY and CDR2 SVGAGI come from the germline V gene. The germline V and J ends were trimmed by 4 bases and 9 bases, with 16 bases remaining between them. The DNA of the CDR3 is TGTGCCAGCAGTTCCGGGACGGGGAGAGGGCCCCAGCATTTT. Protein sequence: CASSSGTGRGPQHF.

This clone has only one observation. The chain uses TRBV24-1 and TRBJ2-1, with D maybe TRBD1 (6 bases). The V end was cut by 3 bases, the J end by 4 bases, with 15 bases between. CDR1 is KGHDR and CDR2 is SFDVKD in the germline V gene. The CDR3 consists of 16 residues. CDR3: CATSDPRQGLYNEQFF. DNA of the CDR3: TGTGCCACCAGTGATCCCAGGCAGGGGCTATACAATGAGCAGTTCTTC.

The V and J genes are TRBV3-1 (or the pseudogene TRBV3-2) and TRBJ2-1; no firm D call. Trimming took 0 bases from V and 3 from J, leaving 6 bases between them. There are 14 residues in the CDR3. Germline V gene data show CDR1 as LGHDT and CDR2 as YNNKEL (reference sequence). The DNA for the CDR3 is TGTGCCAGCAGCCAAGATAACGGCTACAATGAGCAGTTCTTC. Amino acid sequence: CASSQDNGYNEQFF.

The chain joins TRBV9 to TRBJ2-4, with a tentative D call TRBD1 (5 bases). The CDR3 runs to 14 residues. V was cut by 10 bases and J by 0 bases, with 14 bases left in between. CDR1 SGDLS and CDR2 YYNGEE come from the germline V gene. Written as DNA, the CDR3 is TGTGCCTCCACACAGGTTTTAGCCAAAAACATTCAGTACTTC. This translates into CASTQVLAKNIQYF. Together with reference TRBV9 and TRBJ2-4, the CDR3 gives the full variable domain: DSGVTQTPKHLITATGQRVTLRCSPRSGDLSVYWYQQSLDQGLQFLIQYYNGEERAKGNILERFSAQQFPDLHSELNLSSLELGDSALYFCASTQVLAKNIQYFGAGTRLSVL.

The chain recombines TRBV5-1 with TRBJ1-1, with D hard to call. CDR1 SGHRS and CDR2 YFSETQ come from the germline V gene. This CDR3 spans 15 amino acids. V gave up 2 bases and J gave up 2 bases, with 13 bases separating them. The chain's CDR3 is CASSLLNGGNTEAFF. The CDR3 DNA sequence: TGCGCCAGCAGCTTACTAAACGGAGGAAACACTGAAGCTTTCTTT.

The V and J genes are TRBV19 and TRBJ1-2; the D is unclear. There are 14 residues in the CDR3. The V end lost 1 base, the J end lost 0 bases, and 6 bases lay between the germline ends. Germline V gives CDR1 LNHDA, CDR2 SQIVND (reference sequence). The CDR3 here is CASSIGRANYGYTF. In DNA form, the CDR3 reads TGTGCCAGTAGTATAGGTAGAGCTAACTATGGCTACACCTTC.

This clone was picked up one time. The rearrangement uses TRBV29-1 and TRBJ2-1; D is possibly TRBD2 (5 bases). Germline loops: CDR1 SQVTM, CDR2 ANQGSEA. The length of the CDR3 is 14 residues. Trimming stripped 6 bases from V and 1 base from J, with 13 bases between. As DNA, the CDR3 is TGCAGCGTAAGAAGAGGGTTATCCTACAATGAGCAGTTCTTC. It yields the protein CSVRRGLSYNEQFF.

The rearrangement uses TRBV18 and TRBJ1-2; no definite D call. The germline CDR1 and CDR2 sequences are KGHSH and LQKENI. The V end lost 2 bases, the J end lost 4 bases, and 17 bases lay between the germline ends. This CDR3 comprises 16 residues. In nucleotides, the CDR3 is TGTGCCAGCTCACCAGACAAAGGTCCCGGGAGCTATGGCTACACCTTC. It specifies CASSPDKGPGSYGYTF. Supplemented by reference TRBV18 and TRBJ1-2, the full variable domain reads NAGVMQNPRHLVRRRGQEARLRCSPMKGHSHVYWYRQLPEEGLKFMVYLQKENIIDESGMPKERFSAEFPKEGPSILRIQQVVRGDSAAYFCASSPDKGPGSYGYTFGSGTRLTVV.

The gene calls are TRBV5-1 and TRBJ2-2; 8 positions agree with TRBD2. With 0 bases clipped from V and 5 bases from J, the junction kept 6 bases outside the gene matches. The CDR3 spans 16 residues. In germline, CDR1 is SGHRS, CDR2 YFSETQ. The CDR3: CASSLDGASGTGELFF. The CDR3, as DNA: TGCGCCAGCAGCTTGGATGGCGCTAGCGGGACCGGGGAGCTGTTTTTT.

This rearrangement joins TRBV7-2 to TRBJ1-1, with D tentatively TRBD1 (5 bases). Germline lookup yields CDR1 SGHTA and CDR2 FQGNSA. The CDR3 has 13 amino acids. V gave up 6 bases and J gave up 11 bases, with 19 bases separating them. In nucleotides, the CDR3 is TGTGCCAGCAGTCCCCAGGGTCTAGGGGTGGCTTTCTTT. Translating it yields CASSPQGLGVAFF.

The chain recombines TRBV18 with TRBJ2-1, with 7 bases that match TRBD1. The CDR3 spans 13 residues. In germline, CDR1 is KGHSH, CDR2 LQKENI. V dropped 6 bases and J dropped 6; count of bases not matched to a gene: 5. The CDR3 DNA reads as TGTGCCAGCTCTGAGGGACAGACCAATGAGCAGTTCTTC. Translating gives CASSEGQTNEQFF.

The chain recombines TRBV6-5 with TRBJ2-3; the D gene is possibly TRBD2 (7 bases). The CDR3 spans 14 residues. Germline-derived CDR1 and CDR2 are MNHEY and SVGAGI. V lost 9 bases and J 6 bases, leaving 19 bases between the germline ends. The CDR3 sequence is CASLWGGADDTQYF. The DNA for the CDR3 is TGTGCCAGTCTCTGGGGGGGGGCCGATGATACGCAGTATTTT.

A few counts support this clone. The rearrangement uses TRBV9 and TRBJ1-2; D unclear. CDR1 and CDR2 from the germline V gene are SGDLS and YYNGEE. The V end lost 3 bases, the J end lost 6 bases, and 9 bases lay between the germline ends. CDR3 length equals 12 residues. CDR3 DNA: TGTGCCAGCAGCGAAGGAACCCATGGCTACACCTTC. It is translated as CASSEGTHGYTF.

CDR3 DNA sequence: TGTGCCAGCAGGCCAACCGGGACAGAAAACACTGAAGCTTTCTTT. Encoded protein: CASRPTGTENTEAFF. The rearrangement joins TRBV9 to TRBJ1-1; 7 bases line up with TRBD1. This CDR3 has 15 residues. Germline V gene sequence: CDR1 SGDLS, CDR2 YYNGEE. V was clipped by 5 bases and J by 2 bases; unmatched bases: 9.

The chain has TRBV4-1 and TRBJ1-2, with unresolved D. This CDR3 spans 15 amino acids. V lost 1 base and J 0 bases, leaving 9 bases between the germline ends. Germline assignment: CDR1 MGHRA and CDR2 YSYEKL. CDR3 residues: CASSQGPTSNYGYTF. The CDR3 bases are TGCGCCAGCAGCCAAGGGCCGACTTCTAACTATGGCTACACCTTC.